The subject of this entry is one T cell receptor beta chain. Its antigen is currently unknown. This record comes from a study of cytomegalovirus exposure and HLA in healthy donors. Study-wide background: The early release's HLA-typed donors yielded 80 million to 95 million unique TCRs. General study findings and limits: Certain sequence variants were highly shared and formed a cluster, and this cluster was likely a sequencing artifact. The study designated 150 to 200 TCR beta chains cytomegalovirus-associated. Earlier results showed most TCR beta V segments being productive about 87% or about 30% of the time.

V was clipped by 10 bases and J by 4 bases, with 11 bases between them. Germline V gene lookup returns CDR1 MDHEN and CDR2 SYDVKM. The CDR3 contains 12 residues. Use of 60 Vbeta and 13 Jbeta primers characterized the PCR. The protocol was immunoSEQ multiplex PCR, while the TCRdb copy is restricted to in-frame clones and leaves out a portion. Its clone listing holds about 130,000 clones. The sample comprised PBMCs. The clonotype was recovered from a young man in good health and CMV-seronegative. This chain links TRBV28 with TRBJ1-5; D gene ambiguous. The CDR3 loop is CATARGNQPQHF. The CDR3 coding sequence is TGTGCCACCGCACGGGGAAATCAGCCCCAGCATTTT.